The clone carrying this T cell receptor beta chain was detected only a few times. Per the original methods: Quantification of nucleated cells was approximated via reference gene primer amplification. Clones were read by immunoSEQ multiplex PCR, and TCRdb kept only the in-frame ones, dropping some. From that table come the V and J calls and clone size; the DNA was used to work out D and trimming. The table lists 100,000 or so clones, 82% of them singletons. This specimen belongs to a study of blood T cell repertoires in COVID-19. Across the whole study: Sites in the United States, Italy and Spain provided acute and convalescent COVID-19 samples. Sample material is recorded as cDNA or gDNA derived from T cells, B-cell-depleted T cells, or PBMCs.

CDR1 is SGHRS, CDR2 YFSETQ, per germline. This CDR3 comprises 14 residues. The germline V and J ends were trimmed by 2 bases and 0 bases, with 8 bases remaining between them. The sequenced sample was peripheral blood. The receptor was isolated from a woman older than 75 with acute or convalescent COVID-19. The rearrangement uses TRBV5-1 and TRBJ2-5; maybe TRBD1 (5 bases). CDR3 sequence reads: CASSFSGYQETQYF. CDR3 in DNA: TGCGCCAGCAGCTTTTCAGGGTACCAAGAGACCCAGTACTTC.